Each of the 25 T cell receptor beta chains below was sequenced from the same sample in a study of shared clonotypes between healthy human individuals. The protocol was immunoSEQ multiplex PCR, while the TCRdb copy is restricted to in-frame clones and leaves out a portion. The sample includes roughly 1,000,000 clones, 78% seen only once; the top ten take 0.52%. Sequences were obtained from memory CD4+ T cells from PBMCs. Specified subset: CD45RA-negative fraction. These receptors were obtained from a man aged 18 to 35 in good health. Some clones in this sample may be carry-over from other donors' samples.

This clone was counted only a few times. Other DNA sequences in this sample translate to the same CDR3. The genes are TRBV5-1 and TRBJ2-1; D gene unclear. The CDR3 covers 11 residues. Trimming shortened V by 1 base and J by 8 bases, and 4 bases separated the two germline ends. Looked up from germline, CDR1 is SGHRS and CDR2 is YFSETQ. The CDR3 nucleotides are TGCGCCAGCAGCTTGCGAGATGAGCAGTTCTTC. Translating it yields CASSLRDEQFF.

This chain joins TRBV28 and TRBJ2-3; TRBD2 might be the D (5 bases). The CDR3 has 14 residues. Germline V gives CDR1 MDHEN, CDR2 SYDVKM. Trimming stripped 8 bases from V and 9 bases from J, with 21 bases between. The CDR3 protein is CASQRSFSGRTQYF. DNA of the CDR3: TGTGCCAGCCAACGCTCCTTCTCGGGAAGGACGCAGTATTTT.

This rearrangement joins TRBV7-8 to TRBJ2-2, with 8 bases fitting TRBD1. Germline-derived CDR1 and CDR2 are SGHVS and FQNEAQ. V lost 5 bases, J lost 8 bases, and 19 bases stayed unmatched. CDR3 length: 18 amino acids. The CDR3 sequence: CASSLISSGTGAAGELFF. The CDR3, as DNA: TGTGCCAGCAGCCTAATTTCGTCCGGGACAGGCGCCGCGGGGGAGCTGTTTTTT.

The CDR3 sequence: CATSRPQAGAHTEAFF. The DNA for the CDR3 is TGTGCCACCAGCAGACCCCAAGCCGGGGCGCACACTGAAGCTTTCTTT. This chain connects TRBV15 to TRBJ1-1; TRBD1 is a possible D gene (5 bases). The CDR3 runs to 16 residues. V lost 2 bases, J lost 3 bases, and 16 bases lay in between. The V gene's germline CDR1 is LNHNV and CDR2 YYDKDF (reference sequence).

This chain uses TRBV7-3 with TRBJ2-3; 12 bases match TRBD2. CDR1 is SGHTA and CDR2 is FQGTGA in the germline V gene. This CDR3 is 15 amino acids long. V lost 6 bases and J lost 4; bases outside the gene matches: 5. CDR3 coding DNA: TGTGCCAGCAGTTCGACTAGCGGGAGCGCAGATACGCAGTATTTT. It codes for CASSSTSGSADTQYF.

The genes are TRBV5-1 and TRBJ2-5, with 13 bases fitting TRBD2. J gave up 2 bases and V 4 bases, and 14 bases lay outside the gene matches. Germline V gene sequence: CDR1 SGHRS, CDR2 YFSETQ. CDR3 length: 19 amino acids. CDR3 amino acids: CASSGGYGRTSGSQETQYF. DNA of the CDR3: TGCGCCAGCAGCGGTGGCTATGGACGGACTAGCGGGAGTCAAGAGACCCAGTACTTC.

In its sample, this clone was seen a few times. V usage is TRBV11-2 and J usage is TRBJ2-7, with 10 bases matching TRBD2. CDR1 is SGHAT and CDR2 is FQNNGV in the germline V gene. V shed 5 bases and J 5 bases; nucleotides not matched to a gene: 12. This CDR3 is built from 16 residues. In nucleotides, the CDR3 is TGTGCCAGCAGCGTACTAGCGGGATTCGCTATGAACGAGCAGTACTTC. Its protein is CASSVLAGFAMNEQYF.

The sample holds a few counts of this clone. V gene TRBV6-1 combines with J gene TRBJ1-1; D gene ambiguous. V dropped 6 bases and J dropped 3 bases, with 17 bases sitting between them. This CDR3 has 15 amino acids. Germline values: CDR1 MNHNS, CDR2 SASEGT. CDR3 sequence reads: CASRPYNLLDTEAFF. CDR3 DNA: TGTGCCAGCAGGCCTTACAACCTTTTGGACACTGAAGCTTTCTTT.

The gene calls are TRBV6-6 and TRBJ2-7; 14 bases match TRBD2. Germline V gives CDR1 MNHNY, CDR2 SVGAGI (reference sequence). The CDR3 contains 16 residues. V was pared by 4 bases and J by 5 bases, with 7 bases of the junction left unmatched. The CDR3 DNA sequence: TGTGCCAGCAGTTGGGGTCGGACTAGCGGGGGGCACGAGCAGTACTTC. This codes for CASSWGRTSGGHEQYF.

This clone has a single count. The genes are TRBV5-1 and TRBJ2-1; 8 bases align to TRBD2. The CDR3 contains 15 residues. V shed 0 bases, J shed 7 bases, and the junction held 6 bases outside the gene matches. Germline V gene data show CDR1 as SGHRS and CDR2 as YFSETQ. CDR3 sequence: CASSLAPGGDNEQFF. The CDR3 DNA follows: TGCGCCAGCAGCTTGGCACCGGGAGGGGATAATGAGCAGTTCTTC.

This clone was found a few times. For the CDR3, the DNA is TGTGCCAGCAGTTCCCGGGACAGGGGGCGCGAGCAGTACTTC. Amino acids: CASSSRDRGREQYF. The chain employs TRBV6-5 and TRBJ2-7; 12 nucleotides line up with TRBD1. The V gene end was trimmed by 4 bases and the J gene end by 6 bases; junction bases not matched to a gene: 4. The V gene's germline CDR1 is MNHEY and CDR2 SVGAGI. This CDR3 is built from 14 residues.

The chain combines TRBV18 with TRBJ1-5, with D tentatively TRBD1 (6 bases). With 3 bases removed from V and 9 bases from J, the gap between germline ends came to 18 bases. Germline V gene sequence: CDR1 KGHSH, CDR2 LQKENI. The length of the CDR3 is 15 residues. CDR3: CASSPTSGEVGPQHF. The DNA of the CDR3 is TGTGCCAGCTCACCCACTTCAGGGGAAGTGGGGCCCCAGCATTTT.

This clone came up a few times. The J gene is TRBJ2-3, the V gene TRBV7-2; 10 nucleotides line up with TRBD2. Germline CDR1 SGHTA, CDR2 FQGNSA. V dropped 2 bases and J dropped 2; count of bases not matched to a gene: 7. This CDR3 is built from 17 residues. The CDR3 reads CASSLRATSGVTDTQYF. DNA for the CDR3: TGTGCCAGCAGCTTAAGGGCCACTAGCGGGGTCACAGATACGCAGTATTTT.

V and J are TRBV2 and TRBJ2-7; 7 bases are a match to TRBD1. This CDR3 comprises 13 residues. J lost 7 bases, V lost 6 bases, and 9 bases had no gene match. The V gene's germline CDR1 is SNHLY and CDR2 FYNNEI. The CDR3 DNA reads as TGTGCCAGCAGGTCCGACAGGGTTGGAGAGCAGTACTTC. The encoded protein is CASRSDRVGEQYF.

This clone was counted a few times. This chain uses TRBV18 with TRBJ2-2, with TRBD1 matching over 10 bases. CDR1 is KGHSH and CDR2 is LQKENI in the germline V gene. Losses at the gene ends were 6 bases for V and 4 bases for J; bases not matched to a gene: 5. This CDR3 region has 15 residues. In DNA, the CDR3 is TGTGCCAGCTCTTCCGGGACAGGGGCCACCGGGGAGCTGTTTTTT. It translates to CASSSGTGATGELFF.

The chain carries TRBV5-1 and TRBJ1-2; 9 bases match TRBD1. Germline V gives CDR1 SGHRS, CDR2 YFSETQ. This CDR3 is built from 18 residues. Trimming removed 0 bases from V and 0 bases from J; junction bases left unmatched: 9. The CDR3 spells CASSLGDVNRGPNYGYTF. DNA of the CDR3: TGCGCCAGCAGCTTGGGAGATGTGAACAGGGGGCCTAACTATGGCTACACCTTC.

CDR3 sequence (DNA): TGCGCCAGCAGCTTGGCGGCGGGAGAATGGGAGACCCAGTACTTC. As protein: CASSLAAGEWETQYF. The V gene is TRBV5-1, the J gene TRBJ2-5, with TRBD2 identical over 7 bases. The CDR3 sequence is 15 residues long. CDR1 and CDR2 from the germline V gene are SGHRS and YFSETQ. V lost 0 bases, J lost 5 bases, and 7 bases stayed unmatched.

The CDR3 region has the DNA TGCAGCGTTCCTGGCGGACTAGCGGGATTTCGCTGGGAGCAGTTCTTC. It codes for CSVPGGLAGFRWEQFF. This chain connects TRBV29-1 to TRBJ2-1; 12 nucleotides align to TRBD2. V gave up 5 bases and J gave up 10 bases; unmatched junction bases: 15. Germline CDR1 and CDR2: SQVTM and ANQGSEA. The CDR3 sequence is 16 residues long.

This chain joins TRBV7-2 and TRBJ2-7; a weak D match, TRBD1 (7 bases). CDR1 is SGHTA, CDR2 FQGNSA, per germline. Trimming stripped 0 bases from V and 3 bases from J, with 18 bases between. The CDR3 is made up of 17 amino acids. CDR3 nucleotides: TGTGCCAGCAGCTTAGCGCTGGGTGGAGGGGGCGGCTACGAGCAGTACTTC. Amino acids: CASSLALGGGGGYEQYF.

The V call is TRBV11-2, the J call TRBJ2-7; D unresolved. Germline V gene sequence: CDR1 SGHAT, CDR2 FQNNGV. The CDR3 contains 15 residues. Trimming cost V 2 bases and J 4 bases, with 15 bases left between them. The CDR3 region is CASSLWSSISYEQYF. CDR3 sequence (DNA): TGTGCCAGCAGCTTATGGTCGTCCATCTCTTACGAGCAGTACTTC.

The CDR3 sequence is CASSSYGTPPYEQYF. CDR3 sequence (DNA): TGTGCCAGCAGTTCATACGGGACACCGCCCTACGAGCAGTACTTC. The chain employs TRBV27 and TRBJ2-7; D might be TRBD1 (6 bases). Trimming shortened V by 4 bases and J by 2 bases, and 15 bases separated the two germline ends. Germline V gene data show CDR1 as MNHEY and CDR2 as SMNVEV (reference sequence). CDR3 length equals 15 residues.

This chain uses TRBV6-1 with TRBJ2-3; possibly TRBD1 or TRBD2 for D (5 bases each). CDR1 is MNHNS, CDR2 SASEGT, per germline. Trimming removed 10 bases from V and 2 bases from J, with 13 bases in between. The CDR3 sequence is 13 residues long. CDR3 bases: TGTGCCACCTACGGGACCTACACAGATACGCAGTATTTT. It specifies CATYGTYTDTQYF.

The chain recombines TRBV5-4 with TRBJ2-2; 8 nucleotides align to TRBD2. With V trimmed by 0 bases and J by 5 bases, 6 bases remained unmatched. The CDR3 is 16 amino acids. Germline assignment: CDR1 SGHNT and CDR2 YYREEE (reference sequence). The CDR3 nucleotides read TGTGCCAGCAGCTTGGGACGGGAGGGTGGTACCGGGGAGCTGTTTTTT. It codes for CASSLGREGGTGELFF. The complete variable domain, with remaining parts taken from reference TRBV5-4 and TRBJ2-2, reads ETGVTQSPTHLIKTRGQQVTLRCSSQSGHNTVSWYQQALGQGPQFIFQYYREEENGRGNFPPRFSGLQFPNYSSELNVNALELDDSALYLCASSLGREGGTGELFFGEGSRLTVL.

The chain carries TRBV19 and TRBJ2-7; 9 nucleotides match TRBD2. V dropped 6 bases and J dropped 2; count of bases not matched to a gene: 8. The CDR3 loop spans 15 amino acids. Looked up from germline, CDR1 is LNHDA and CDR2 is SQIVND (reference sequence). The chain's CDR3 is CASSKTASGAYEQYF. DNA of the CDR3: TGTGCCAGTAGCAAGACCGCTAGCGGGGCCTACGAGCAGTACTTC.

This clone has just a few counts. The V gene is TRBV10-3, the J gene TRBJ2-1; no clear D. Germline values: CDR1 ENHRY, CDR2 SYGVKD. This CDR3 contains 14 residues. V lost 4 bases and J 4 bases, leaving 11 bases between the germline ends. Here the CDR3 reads CAISVGSHYNEQFF. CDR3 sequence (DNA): TGTGCCATCAGTGTAGGTAGTCATTACAATGAGCAGTTCTTC.